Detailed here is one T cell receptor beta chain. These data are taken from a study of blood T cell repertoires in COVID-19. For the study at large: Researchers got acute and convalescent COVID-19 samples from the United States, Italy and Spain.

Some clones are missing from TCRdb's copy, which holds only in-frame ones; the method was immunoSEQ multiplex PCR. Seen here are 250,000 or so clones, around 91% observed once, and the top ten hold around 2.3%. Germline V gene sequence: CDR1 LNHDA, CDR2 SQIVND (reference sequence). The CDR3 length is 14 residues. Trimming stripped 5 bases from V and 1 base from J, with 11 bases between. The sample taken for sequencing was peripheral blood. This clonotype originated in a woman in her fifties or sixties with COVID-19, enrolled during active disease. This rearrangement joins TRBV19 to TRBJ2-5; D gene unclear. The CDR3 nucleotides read TGTGCCAGTAGTCGGCGCTGGGCCCAAGAGACCCAGTACTTC. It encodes CASSRRWAQETQYF.